The 29 T cell receptor beta chains in this list originate from one sample, sequenced in a study of T-cell reconstitution after alpha-beta-depleted transplantation in children. The library targeted TCRbeta and was prepared with unique molecular identifiers. TCRdb independently ran MiXCR on the PCR reads; one entry per CDR3 protein. The sample yields about 230,000 distinct CDR3 sequences, about 9.6% seen once. Source: PBMCs from the stem cell graft donor, taken from the stem cell graft. These receptors originate from a human donor who donated a stem cell graft to a child with SCID.

This clonotype was counted only a few times. The chain recombines TRBV20-1 with TRBJ2-5, with D possibly TRBD2 on 6 matching bases. V lost 4 bases and J lost 2, with 11 bases in between. Germline CDR1 and CDR2: DFQATT and SNEGSKA (reference sequence). CDR3 length: 13 amino acids. CDR3 coding DNA: TGCAGTGCTAACGGGGCGGGACAAGAGACCCAGTACTTC. Translating gives CSANGAGQETQYF.

This clonotype was found many times. The chain combines TRBV30 with TRBJ1-1, with D perhaps TRBD1 (6 bases). This CDR3 has 15 amino acids. Germline V gene data show CDR1 as GTSNPN and CDR2 as SVGIG (reference sequence). CDR3 protein: CAGAPLQALYGEAFF. As DNA, the CDR3 is TGTGCGGGGGCCCCCCTCCAGGCTTTGTACGGTGAAGCTTTCTTT.

This clonotype has ten or more counts. The gene calls are TRBV20-1 and TRBJ1-1; TRBD1 is a possible D gene (5 bases). The CDR3 is made up of 13 amino acids. CDR1 is DFQATT and CDR2 is SNEGSKA in the germline V gene (reference sequence). Trimming took off 6 bases at V and 1 base at J, with 12 bases between the two ends. The CDR3 is CSAKGRTNTEAFF. Here the CDR3 DNA reads TGCAGTGCCAAGGGACGGACGAACACTGAAGCTTTCTTT.

The sample holds many counts of this clonotype. The J gene is TRBJ1-1, the V gene TRBV5-1; 7 bases fit TRBD1. Germline CDR1 SGHRS, CDR2 YFSETQ. V shed 4 bases, J shed 1 base, and the junction held 7 bases outside the gene matches. There are 15 residues in the CDR3. The CDR3: CASSLGGTANTEAFF. The DNA of the CDR3 is TGCGCCAGCAGCCTTGGGGGGACAGCGAACACTGAAGCTTTCTTT. Based on the CDR3 plus reference TRBV5-1 and TRBJ1-1, the full variable domain is KAGVTQTPRYLIKTRGQQVTLSCSPISGHRSVSWYQQTPGQGLQFLFEYFSETQRNKGNFPGRFSGRQFSNSRSEMNVSTLELGDSALYLCASSLGGTANTEAFFGQGTRLTVV.

The rearrangement uses TRBV30 and TRBJ1-4; perhaps TRBD1 as D (5 bases). This CDR3 is 20 amino acids long. V lost 1 base, J lost 2 bases, and 26 bases lay in between. Germline CDR1 reads GTSNPN; CDR2 reads SVGIG (reference sequence). CDR3 in DNA: TGTGCCTGGAGTGGACCCGCGGGGGGGGGACGTCTGGGTACTAATGAAAAACTGTTTTTT. Translating gives CAWSGPAGGGRLGTNEKLFF.

Of note for this clonotype: One junction end disagrees with the germline gene, perhaps due to a read error. The chain recombines TRBV20-1 with TRBJ2-7, with D perhaps matching TRBD1 or TRBD2 (5 bases each). Germline CDR1 reads DFQATT; CDR2 reads SNEGSKA (reference sequence). The CDR3 is 15 residues long. CDR3 loop: CSARDRAGRYYEQNF. The CDR3 DNA is TGCAGTGCTAGAGATCGGGCAGGGAGATACTATGAGCAGAACTTC.

This clonotype was recorded many times. The chain recombines TRBV5-1 with TRBJ1-6; D is unresolved. Trimming cost V 3 bases and J 5 bases, with 12 bases left between them. Germline CDR1 is SGHRS and CDR2 is YFSETQ. This CDR3 comprises 15 residues. The CDR3 here is CASSSDTRDNSPLHF. The CDR3 DNA reads TGCGCCAGCAGCTCTGACACAAGGGATAATTCACCCCTCCACTTT.

Remarks on this clonotype: Possible read error: a much larger clone is one base away. The gene calls are TRBV7-3 and TRBJ1-1; the match to TRBD1 covers 8 bases. The CDR3 runs 13 residues. Per germline, CDR1 SGHTA and CDR2 FQGTGA. Trimming removed 6 bases from V and 7 bases from J; junction bases left unmatched: 7. The CDR3 sequence: CASSCQDRDEAFF. CDR3 nucleotide sequence: TGTGCCAGCAGTTGCCAGGACAGGGATGAAGCTTTCTTT. The complete variable domain, with remaining parts taken from reference TRBV7-3 and TRBJ1-1, reads GAGVSQTPSNKVTEKGKYVELRCDPISGHTALYWYRQSLGQGPEFLIYFQGTGAADDSGLPNDRFFAVRPEGSVSTLKIQRTERGDSAVYLCASSCQDRDEAFFGQGTRLTVV.

This clonotype was detected ten times or more. This rearrangement joins TRBV2 to TRBJ2-2, with D perhaps TRBD2 (6 bases). Germline V gene sequence: CDR1 SNHLY, CDR2 FYNNEI. The CDR3 is 15 residues long. Trimming removed 8 bases at V and 1 base at J, with 14 bases between. Written as DNA, the CDR3 is TGTGCCAGCGGAGGGAGACAACTGAACACCGGGGAGCTGTTTTTT. It yields the protein CASGGRQLNTGELFF.

V and J are TRBV5-1 and TRBJ2-3; 10 positions match TRBD2. The germline V gene has CDR1 SGHRS and CDR2 YFSETQ. The ends lost 5 bases at V and 0 bases at J; junction bases unmatched: 6. This CDR3 spans 16 amino acids. This CDR3 is CASRGLAGASTDTQYF. Here the CDR3 DNA reads TGCGCCAGCAGAGGGCTAGCGGGGGCTAGCACAGATACGCAGTATTTT.

This clonotype was counted at least ten times. The chain couples TRBV4-2 to TRBJ1-2; no firm D call. Between the trimmed V and J ends, which lost 0 bases and 4 bases, there was a span of 9 bases. The CDR3 extends over 14 amino acids. Germline loops: CDR1 LGHNA, CDR2 YNFKEQ. The CDR3 here is CASSQDWVSYGYTF. The CDR3, as DNA: TGTGCCAGCAGCCAAGATTGGGTCTCCTATGGCTACACCTTC.

This clonotype was observed a few times. This rearrangement joins TRBV3-1 to TRBJ2-3; maybe TRBD2 (7 bases). V lost 1 base and J 8 bases, leaving 16 bases between the germline ends. The CDR3 length is 15 residues. Germline-derived CDR1 and CDR2 are LGHDT and YNNKEL (reference sequence). Here the CDR3 reads CASSQGGGLFTTQYF. The CDR3 DNA follows: TGTGCCAGCAGCCAAGGGGGGGGCCTCTTCACTACGCAGTATTTT.

This clonotype has ten or more counts. The rearrangement joins TRBV5-1 to TRBJ2-1; 10 bases are shared with TRBD2. The ends lost 3 bases at V and 6 bases at J; junction bases unmatched: 6. The CDR3 runs to 15 residues. Germline V gene sequence: CDR1 SGHRS, CDR2 YFSETQ. The CDR3 here is CASSWLAGAVNEQFF. The CDR3 DNA reads TGCGCCAGCAGCTGGCTAGCGGGGGCCGTCAATGAGCAGTTCTTC.

This clonotype was found a few times. The CDR3 DNA reads as TGTGCCAGCAGCCCCTCAGCGGGGGGACCGGGCGAGCAGTACTTC. Translation: CASSPSAGGPGEQYF. The rearrangement joins TRBV9 to TRBJ2-7; 9 nucleotides line up with TRBD2. This CDR3 region has 15 residues. The germline CDR1 and CDR2 sequences are SGDLS and YYNGEE. Losses at the gene ends were 4 bases for V and 6 bases for J; bases not matched to a gene: 11.

This clonotype was observed at least ten times. This chain uses TRBV27 with TRBJ2-7; TRBD2 might be the D (6 bases). V gave up 5 bases and J gave up 4 bases, with 12 bases separating them. The CDR3 spans 13 residues. The germline CDR1 and CDR2 sequences are MNHEY and SMNVEV (reference sequence). The CDR3 bases are TGTGCCAGCAGTCCATTTAGCGGTTACGAGCAGTACTTC. Protein product: CASSPFSGYEQYF.

This clonotype was seen ten or more times. The chain uses TRBV5-1 and TRBJ2-1; 10 bases map to TRBD1. Germline V gene data show CDR1 as SGHRS and CDR2 as YFSETQ. V shed 1 base and J 0 bases; nucleotides not matched to a gene: 10. This CDR3 is built from 19 residues. The CDR3 DNA sequence: TGCGCCAGCAGCTTGAGGGGACAGGGGAGGGGAAGCTCCTACAATGAGCAGTTCTTC. Translating it yields CASSLRGQGRGSSYNEQFF.

V is TRBV9 and J is TRBJ1-5, with D uncertain. The germline gives CDR1 SGDLS, CDR2 YYNGEE. V was pared by 2 bases and J by 6 bases, with 9 bases between. The length of the CDR3 is 13 residues. The CDR3 DNA is TGTGCCAGCAGCGTGGATCATGGTCAGCCCCAGCATTTT. It specifies CASSVDHGQPQHF.

The sample holds many counts of this clonotype. This chain joins TRBV4-1 and TRBJ1-1; the match to TRBD1 covers 7 bases. The CDR3 length is 15 residues. Trimming at V came to 3 bases and at J to 5 bases, leaving 9 bases not matched to a gene. In germline, CDR1 is MGHRA, CDR2 YSYEKL. DNA for the CDR3: TGCGCCAGCAGCCACGAGACAGGGAGAAATACTGAAGCTTTCTTT. Translation: CASSHETGRNTEAFF.

Ten or more counts support this clonotype. The V and J genes are TRBV10-3 and TRBJ2-3; 9 bases agree with TRBD2. From germline, CDR1 is ENHRY and CDR2 SYGVKD. J gave up 3 bases and V 6 bases, and 10 bases lay outside the gene matches. This CDR3 region has 16 residues. CDR3 amino acids: CAISLGSSGATDTQYF. In DNA form, the CDR3 reads TGTGCCATCAGCCTGGGGTCTAGCGGGGCAACAGATACGCAGTATTTT.

There are a few counts of this clonotype. The J gene is TRBJ1-6, the V gene TRBV5-6, with a possible D match to TRBD1 (5 bases). This CDR3 spans 14 amino acids. CDR1 SGHDT and CDR2 YYEEEE come from the germline V gene. V was pared by 2 bases and J by 10 bases, with 13 bases between. CDR3 DNA: TGTGCCAGCAGCTTCGGGCAGGGTCAGTCACCCCTCCACTTT. Its translation: CASSFGQGQSPLHF.

This clonotype showed up just once. Given a much more abundant clone one base away, this may be a read error. The chain couples TRBV5-1 to TRBJ1-2; 9 bases align to TRBD1. Germline CDR1 is SGHRS and CDR2 is YFSETQ. This CDR3 is built from 14 residues. The CDR3 loop is CASSPAGQGYGDTF. As DNA, the CDR3 is TGCGCCAGCAGCCCCGCCGGACAGGGGTATGGCGACACCTTC.

This clonotype has ten or more counts. This chain links TRBV3-1 with TRBJ2-7; D not resolved. Trimming left V 4 bases short and J 2 bases short, with 9 bases between. The CDR3 is made up of 13 amino acids. CDR1 and CDR2 from the germline V gene are LGHDT and YNNKEL (reference sequence). DNA of the CDR3: TGTGCCAGCAGCCTAACACCAGCCTACGAGCAGTACTTC. The encoded protein is CASSLTPAYEQYF.

This clonotype has a handful of counts. This rearrangement joins TRBV5-1 to TRBJ1-4; 9 positions agree with TRBD1. J was trimmed by 8 bases and V by 0 bases; bases with no gene match: 5. This CDR3 region has 15 residues. From germline, CDR1 is SGHRS and CDR2 YFSETQ. CDR3 DNA sequence: TGCGCCAGCAGCTTGGGGGACAGGGATAGCGAAAAACTGTTTTTT. Translation: CASSLGDRDSEKLFF.

There are many counts of this clonotype. The rearrangement joins TRBV20-1 to TRBJ2-5, with unresolved D. This CDR3 has 10 amino acids. The germline CDR1 and CDR2 sequences are DFQATT and SNEGSKA (reference sequence). With 6 bases removed from V and 3 bases from J, the gap between germline ends came to 5 bases. The CDR3 nucleotides read TGCAGTGCACAGAAAGAGACCCAGTACTTC. Protein sequence: CSAQKETQYF.

This clonotype was recorded many times. The genes are TRBV4-3 and TRBJ2-1, with 8 nucleotides matching TRBD1. V lost 1 base, J lost 4 bases, and 9 bases stayed unmatched. In germline, CDR1 is LGHNA, CDR2 YSLEER. CDR3 length equals 17 residues. This CDR3 is CASSQVQGQAVYNEQFF. The DNA of the CDR3 is TGCGCCAGCAGCCAAGTACAGGGACAGGCGGTATACAATGAGCAGTTCTTC.

In this sample, this clonotype turned up many times. The chain carries TRBV24-1 and TRBJ2-5; D gene ambiguous. The CDR3 runs 12 residues. Trimming shortened V by 2 bases and J by 4 bases, and 4 bases separated the two germline ends. CDR1 and CDR2 (germline): KGHDR, SFDVKD. Written as DNA, the CDR3 is TGTGCCACCAGTGATTCTGGAGAGACCCAGTACTTC. Translation: CATSDSGETQYF.

This clonotype appeared many times. J is TRBJ2-1 and V is TRBV11-1; the match to TRBD2 covers 14 bases. CDR1 and CDR2 from the germline V gene are SGHAT and FQDESV (reference sequence). V lost 5 bases and J lost 2; bases outside the gene matches: 8. The CDR3 runs 18 residues. CDR3 loop: CASSPQTSGGVTYNEQFF. CDR3 in DNA: TGTGCCAGCAGCCCCCAGACTAGCGGGGGGGTAACCTACAATGAGCAGTTCTTC. The full variable domain, completed using reference TRBV11-1 and TRBJ2-1, is EAEVAQSPRYKITEKSQAVAFWCDPISGHATLYWYRQILGQGPELLVQFQDESVVDDSQLPKDRFSAERLKGVDSTLKIQPAELGDSAMYLCASSPQTSGGVTYNEQFFGPGTRLTVL.

This clonotype showed up many times. This chain links TRBV15 with TRBJ1-6; 8 bases are shared with TRBD1. This CDR3 has 16 residues. V trimming: 5 bases; J trimming: 7 bases; junction bases outside the gene matches: 10. Germline CDR1 LNHNV, CDR2 YYDKDF (reference sequence). CDR3 bases: TGTGCCACCAGCTCTCGTAGGACAGGGTGGAATTCACCCCTCCACTTT. This codes for CATSSRRTGWNSPLHF.

This clonotype was observed a few times. The V call is TRBV5-1, the J call TRBJ2-1; D gene uncertain. Trimming removed 4 bases at V and 4 bases at J, with 18 bases between. Germline V gene lookup returns CDR1 SGHRS and CDR2 YFSETQ. This CDR3 contains 16 residues. The CDR3 nucleotides are TGCGCCAGCAGCCCTTTAGACATTGTCGGGTACAATGAGCAGTTCTTC. Translation gives CASSPLDIVGYNEQFF.